This T cell receptor (beta chain) was observed in a study of blood T cells in healthy people across ages. Study conclusions and caveats: Aged donors had fewer naive CD4+ cells and lower diversity than long-lived donors. Total diversity from one million sequenced T cells was likely underestimated. Higher naive T cell percentage went strongly together with higher TCR beta diversity.

Next came a second PCR, run for about 7 to 12 cycles, which used a sample-barcoded 5' primer along with a J-beta primer mix. Using its own MiXCR run on the 5' RACE reads, TCRdb lists one record per CDR3 protein. The data hold about a million distinct CDR3 sequences, with about 53% observed a single time. As concerns this clonotype: Its specificity is not known. At one of its ends the junction is not consistent with the germline gene, which may arise from a read error.

With each sample, at least 6 micrograms of total RNA were extracted. Germline V gene lookup returns CDR1 SGHAT and CDR2 FQNNGV. This CDR3 spans 16 amino acids. The sample was blood. The gene calls are TRBV11-2 and TRBJ2-5; a possible D gene is TRBD2 (7 bases). This TCR came from a woman aged 55-69 years in good health. The CDR3 here is CAGSLGGVLDGDEQYF. CDR3 nucleotides: TGTGCCGGCAGCTTAGGGGGGGTATTAGACGGGGATGAGCAGTACTTC.